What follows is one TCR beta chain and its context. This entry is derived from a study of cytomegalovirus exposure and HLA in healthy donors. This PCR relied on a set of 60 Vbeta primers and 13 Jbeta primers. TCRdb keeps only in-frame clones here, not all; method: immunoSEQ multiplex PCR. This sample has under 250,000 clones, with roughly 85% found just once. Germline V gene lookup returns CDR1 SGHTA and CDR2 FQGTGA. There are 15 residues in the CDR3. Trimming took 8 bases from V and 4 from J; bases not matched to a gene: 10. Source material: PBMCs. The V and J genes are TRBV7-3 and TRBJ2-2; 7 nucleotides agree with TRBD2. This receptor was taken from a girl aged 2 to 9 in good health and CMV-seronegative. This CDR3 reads CASRLAGDVTGELFF. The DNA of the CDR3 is TGTGCCAGCCGCCTGGCGGGGGATGTCACCGGGGAGCTGTTTTTT.